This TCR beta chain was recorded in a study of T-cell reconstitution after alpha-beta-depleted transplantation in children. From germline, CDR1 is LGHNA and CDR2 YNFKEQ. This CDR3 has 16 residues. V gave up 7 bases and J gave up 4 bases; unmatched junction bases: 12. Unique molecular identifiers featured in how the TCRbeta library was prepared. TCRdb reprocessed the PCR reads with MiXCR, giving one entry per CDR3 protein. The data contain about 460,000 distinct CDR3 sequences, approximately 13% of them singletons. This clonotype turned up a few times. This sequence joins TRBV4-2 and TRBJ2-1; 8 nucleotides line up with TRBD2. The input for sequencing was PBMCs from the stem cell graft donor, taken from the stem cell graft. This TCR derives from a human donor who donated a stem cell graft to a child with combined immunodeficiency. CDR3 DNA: TGTGCCAGCAACCCTAGCCGCAGCGGGGGTTACAATGAGCAGTTCTTC. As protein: CASNPSRSGGYNEQFF.